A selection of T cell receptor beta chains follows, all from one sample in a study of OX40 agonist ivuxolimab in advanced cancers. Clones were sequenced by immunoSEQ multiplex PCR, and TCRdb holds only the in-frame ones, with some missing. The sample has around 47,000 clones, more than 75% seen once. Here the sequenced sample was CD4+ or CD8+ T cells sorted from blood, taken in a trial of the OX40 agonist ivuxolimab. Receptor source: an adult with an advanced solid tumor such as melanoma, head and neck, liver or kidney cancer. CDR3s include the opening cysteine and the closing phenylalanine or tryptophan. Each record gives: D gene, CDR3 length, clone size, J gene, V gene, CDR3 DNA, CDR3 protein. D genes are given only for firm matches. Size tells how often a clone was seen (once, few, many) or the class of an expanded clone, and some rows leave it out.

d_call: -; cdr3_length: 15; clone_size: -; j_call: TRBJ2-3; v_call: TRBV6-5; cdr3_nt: TGTGCCAGCATGAAACGCGTAGCGATCACAGATACGCAGTATTTT; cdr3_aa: CASMKRVAITDTQYF
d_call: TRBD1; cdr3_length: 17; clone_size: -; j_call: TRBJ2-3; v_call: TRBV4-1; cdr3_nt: TGCGCCAGCAGCCAAAAGCCCCACAGGGGTAGCACAGATACGCAGTATTTT; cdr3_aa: CASSQKPHRGSTDTQYF
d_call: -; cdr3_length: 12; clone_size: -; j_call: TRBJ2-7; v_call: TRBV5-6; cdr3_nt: TGTGCCAGCAGCTTGGTCAGGGACGAGCAGTACTTC; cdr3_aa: CASSLVRDEQYF
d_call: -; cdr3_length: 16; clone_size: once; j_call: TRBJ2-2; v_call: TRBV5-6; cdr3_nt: TGTGCCAGCAGCTCCCCCGGGACAATCGGCACCGGGGAGCTGTTTTTT; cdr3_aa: CASSSPGTIGTGELFF
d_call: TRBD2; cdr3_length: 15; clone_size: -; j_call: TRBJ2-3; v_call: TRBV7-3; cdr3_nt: TGTGCCAGCACCCTGGGGGGGACGATAGAAGATACGCAGTATTTT; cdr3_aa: CASTLGGTIEDTQYF
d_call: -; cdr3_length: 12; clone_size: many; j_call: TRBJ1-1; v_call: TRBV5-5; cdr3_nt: TGTGCCAGCAGCCCGAGGACGGCCGAAGCTTTCTTT; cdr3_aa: CASSPRTAEAFF
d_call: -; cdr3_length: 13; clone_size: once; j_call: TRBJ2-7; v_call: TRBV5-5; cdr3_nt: TGTGCCAGCAGCTTCTCCGTGGGGAACGAGCAGTACTTC; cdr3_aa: CASSFSVGNEQYF
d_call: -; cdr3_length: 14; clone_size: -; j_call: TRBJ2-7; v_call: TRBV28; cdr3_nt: TGTGCCAGCACTCTCAGCGAAGGTATCTACGAGCAGTACTTC; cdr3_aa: CASTLSEGIYEQYF
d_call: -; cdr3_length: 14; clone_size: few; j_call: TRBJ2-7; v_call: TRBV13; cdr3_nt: TGTGCCAGCAGCTTAATTGGCCAGGACCGCGAGCAGTACTTC; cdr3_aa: CASSLIGQDREQYF
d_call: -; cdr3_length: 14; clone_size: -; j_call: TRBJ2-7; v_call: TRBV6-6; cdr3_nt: TGTGCCAGTTGCCCAAGGGACAACTCCTACGAGCAGTACTTC; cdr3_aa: CASCPRDNSYEQYF
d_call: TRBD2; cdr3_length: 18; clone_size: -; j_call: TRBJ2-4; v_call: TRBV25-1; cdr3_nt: TGTGCCAGCAGTGAATACTTCGGCAGGACGGGAGGCAAAAACATTCAGTACTTC; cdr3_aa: CASSEYFGRTGGKNIQYF
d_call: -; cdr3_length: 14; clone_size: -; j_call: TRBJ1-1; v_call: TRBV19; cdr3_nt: TGTGCCAGTAGTGCCTTACAGATGAACACTGAAGCTTTCTTT; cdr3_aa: CASSALQMNTEAFF
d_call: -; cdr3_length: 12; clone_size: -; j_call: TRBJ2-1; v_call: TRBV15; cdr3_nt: TGTGCCACCAGCAGAGATGAGCTTGAGCAGTTCTTC; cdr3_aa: CATSRDELEQFF
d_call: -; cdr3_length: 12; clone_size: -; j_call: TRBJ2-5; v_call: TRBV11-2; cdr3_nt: TGTGCCAGCAGATGGACAGAAGAGACCCAGTACTTC; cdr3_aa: CASRWTEETQYF
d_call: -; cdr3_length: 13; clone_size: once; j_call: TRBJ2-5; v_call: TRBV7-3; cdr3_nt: TGTGCCAGCAGCTTAGGACTACGAGAGACCCAGTACTTC; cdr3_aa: CASSLGLRETQYF
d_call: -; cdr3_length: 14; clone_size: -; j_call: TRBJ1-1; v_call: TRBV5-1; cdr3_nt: TGCGCCAGCAGCCTAGGATACTTGAACACTGAAGCTTTCTTT; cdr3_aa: CASSLGYLNTEAFF
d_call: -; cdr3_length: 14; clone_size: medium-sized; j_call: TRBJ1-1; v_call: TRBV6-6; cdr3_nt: -; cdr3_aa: CASSTSGTNTEAFF
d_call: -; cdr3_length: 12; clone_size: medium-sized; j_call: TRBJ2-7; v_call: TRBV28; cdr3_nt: TGTGCCAGCAGCGGGAGTCCCTACGAGCAGTACTTC; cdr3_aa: CASSGSPYEQYF
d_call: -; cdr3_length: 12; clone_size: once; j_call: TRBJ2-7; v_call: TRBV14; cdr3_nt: TGTGCCAGCAGCCTCTCGATCTACGAGCAGTACTTC; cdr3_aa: CASSLSIYEQYF
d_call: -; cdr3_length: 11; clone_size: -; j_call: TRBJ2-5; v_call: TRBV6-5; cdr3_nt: TGTGCCAGCAGTTACGCTGAGACCCAGTACTTC; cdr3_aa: CASSYAETQYF
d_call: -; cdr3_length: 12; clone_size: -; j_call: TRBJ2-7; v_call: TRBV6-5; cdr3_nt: TGTGCCAGCAGTCAGACAAGCTACGAGCAGTACTTC; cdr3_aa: CASSQTSYEQYF
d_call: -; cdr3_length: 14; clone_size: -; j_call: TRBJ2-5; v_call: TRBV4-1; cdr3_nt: TGCGCCAGCAGCCAAGGGGGCGAAGCGGAGACCCAGTACTTC; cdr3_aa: CASSQGGEAETQYF
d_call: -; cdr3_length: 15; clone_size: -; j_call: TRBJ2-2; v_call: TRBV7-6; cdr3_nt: TGTGCCAGCAGCTTAGATCTCGGGAACACCGGGGAGCTGTTTTTT; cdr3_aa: CASSLDLGNTGELFF
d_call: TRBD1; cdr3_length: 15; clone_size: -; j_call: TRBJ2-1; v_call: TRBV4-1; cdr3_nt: TGCGCCAGCAGCCGGTCCGGGACAGGGGGCGATGAGCAGTTCTTC; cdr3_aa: CASSRSGTGGDEQFF
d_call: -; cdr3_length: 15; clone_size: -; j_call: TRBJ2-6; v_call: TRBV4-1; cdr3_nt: TGCGCCAGCAGCCTTACAGGAACCGGGGCCAACGTCCTGACTTTC; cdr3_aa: CASSLTGTGANVLTF
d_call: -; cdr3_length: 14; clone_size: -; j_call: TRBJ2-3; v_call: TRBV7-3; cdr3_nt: TGTGCCAGCAGCCGGACCGGCTACACAGATACGCAGTATTTT; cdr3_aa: CASSRTGYTDTQYF
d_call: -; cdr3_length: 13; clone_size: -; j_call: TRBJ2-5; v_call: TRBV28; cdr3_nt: TGTGCCAGCAGGGGCCAGCCGCAAGAGACCCAGTACTTC; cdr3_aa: CASRGQPQETQYF